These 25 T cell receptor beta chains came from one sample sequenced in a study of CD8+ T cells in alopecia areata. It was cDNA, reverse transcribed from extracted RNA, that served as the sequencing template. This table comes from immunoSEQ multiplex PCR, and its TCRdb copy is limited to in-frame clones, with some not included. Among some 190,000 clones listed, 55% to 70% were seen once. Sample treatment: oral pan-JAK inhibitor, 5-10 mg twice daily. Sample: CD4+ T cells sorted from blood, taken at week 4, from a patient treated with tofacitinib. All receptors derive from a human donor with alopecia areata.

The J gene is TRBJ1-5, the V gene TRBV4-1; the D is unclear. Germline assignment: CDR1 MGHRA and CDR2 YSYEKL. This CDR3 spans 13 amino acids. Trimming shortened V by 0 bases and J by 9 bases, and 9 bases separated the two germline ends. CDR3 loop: CASSQDEVWPQHF. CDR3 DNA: TGCGCCAGCAGCCAAGATGAAGTCTGGCCCCAGCATTTT.

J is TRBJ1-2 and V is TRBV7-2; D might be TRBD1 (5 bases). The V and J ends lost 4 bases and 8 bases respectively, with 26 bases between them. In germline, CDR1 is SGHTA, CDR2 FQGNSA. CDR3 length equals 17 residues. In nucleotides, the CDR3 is TGTGCCAGCAGCTGGGCCCCCACCGGGACGACTTCTATGGGCTACACCTTC. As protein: CASSWAPTGTTSMGYTF.

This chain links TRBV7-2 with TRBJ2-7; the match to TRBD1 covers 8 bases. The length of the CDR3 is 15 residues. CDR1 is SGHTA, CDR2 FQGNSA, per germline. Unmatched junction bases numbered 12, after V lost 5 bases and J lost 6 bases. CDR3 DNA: TGTGCCAGCAGCCCATCGGACAGGGTTTGGATCGAGCAGTACTTC. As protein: CASSPSDRVWIEQYF.

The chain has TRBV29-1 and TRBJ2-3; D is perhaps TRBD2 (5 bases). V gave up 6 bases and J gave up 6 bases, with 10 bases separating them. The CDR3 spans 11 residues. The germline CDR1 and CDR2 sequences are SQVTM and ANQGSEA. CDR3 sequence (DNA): TGCAGCGTGGCTAGCATGGATACGCAGTATTTT. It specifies CSVASMDTQYF.

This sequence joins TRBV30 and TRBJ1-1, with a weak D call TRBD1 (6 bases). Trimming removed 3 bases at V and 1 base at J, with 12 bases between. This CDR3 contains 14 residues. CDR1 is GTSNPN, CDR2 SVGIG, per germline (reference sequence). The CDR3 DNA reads TGTGCCTGGAGCCACAGGGAAAGGAACACTGAAGCTTTCTTT. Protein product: CAWSHRERNTEAFF.

The DNA for the CDR3 is TGCGCCAGCAGCCCAGGACAGGGAAGAGATACGCAGTATTTT. Residues: CASSPGQGRDTQYF. The genes are TRBV5-1 and TRBJ2-3; 8 nucleotides match TRBD1. This CDR3 has 14 residues. J lost 5 bases, V lost 4 bases, and 6 bases had no gene match. Germline values: CDR1 SGHRS, CDR2 YFSETQ.

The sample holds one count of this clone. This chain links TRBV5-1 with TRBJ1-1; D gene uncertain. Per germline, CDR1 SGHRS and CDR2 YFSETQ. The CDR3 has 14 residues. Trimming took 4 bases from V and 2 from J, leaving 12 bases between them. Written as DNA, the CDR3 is TGCGCCAGCAGCGGGAGTACGGTCAACACTGAAGCTTTCTTT. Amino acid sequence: CASSGSTVNTEAFF.

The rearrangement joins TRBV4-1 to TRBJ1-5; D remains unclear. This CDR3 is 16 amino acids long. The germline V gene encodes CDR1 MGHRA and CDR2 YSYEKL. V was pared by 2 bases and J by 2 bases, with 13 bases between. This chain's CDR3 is CASSQTFPGGNQPQHF. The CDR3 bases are TGCGCCAGCAGCCAAACTTTTCCGGGAGGCAATCAGCCCCAGCATTTT.

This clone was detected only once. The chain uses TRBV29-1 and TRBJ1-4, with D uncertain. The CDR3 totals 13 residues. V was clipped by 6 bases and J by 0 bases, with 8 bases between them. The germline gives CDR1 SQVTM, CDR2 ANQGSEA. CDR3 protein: CSVCHATNEKLFF. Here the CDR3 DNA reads TGCAGCGTCTGCCACGCAACTAATGAAAAACTGTTTTTT.

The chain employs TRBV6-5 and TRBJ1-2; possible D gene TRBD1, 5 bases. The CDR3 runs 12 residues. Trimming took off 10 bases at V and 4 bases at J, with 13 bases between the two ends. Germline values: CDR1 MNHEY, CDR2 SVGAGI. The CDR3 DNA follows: TGTGCCACACAGGCGAACCGCTATGGCTACACCTTC. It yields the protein CATQANRYGYTF.

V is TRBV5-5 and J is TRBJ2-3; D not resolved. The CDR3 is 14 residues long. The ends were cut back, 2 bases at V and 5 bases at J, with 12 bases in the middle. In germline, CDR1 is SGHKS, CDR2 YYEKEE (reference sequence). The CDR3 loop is CASSFHLVLDTQYF. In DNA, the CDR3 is TGTGCCAGCAGCTTCCATCTAGTGTTAGATACGCAGTATTTT.

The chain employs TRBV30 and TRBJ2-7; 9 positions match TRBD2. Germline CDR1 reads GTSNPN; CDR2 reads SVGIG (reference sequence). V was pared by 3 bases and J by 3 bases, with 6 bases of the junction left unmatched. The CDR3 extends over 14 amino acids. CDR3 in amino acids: CAWSPLAGLYEQYF. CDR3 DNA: TGTGCCTGGAGCCCACTAGCGGGCCTCTACGAGCAGTACTTC.

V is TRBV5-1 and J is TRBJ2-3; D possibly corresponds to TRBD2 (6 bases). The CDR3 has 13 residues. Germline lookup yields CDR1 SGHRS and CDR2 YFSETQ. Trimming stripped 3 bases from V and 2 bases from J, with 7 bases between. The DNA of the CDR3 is TGCGCCAGCAGCTGGGACTTCACAGATACGCAGTATTTT. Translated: CASSWDFTDTQYF. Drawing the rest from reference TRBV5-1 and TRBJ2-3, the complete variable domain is KAGVTQTPRYLIKTRGQQVTLSCSPISGHRSVSWYQQTPGQGLQFLFEYFSETQRNKGNFPGRFSGRQFSNSRSEMNVSTLELGDSALYLCASSWDFTDTQYFGPGTRLTVL.

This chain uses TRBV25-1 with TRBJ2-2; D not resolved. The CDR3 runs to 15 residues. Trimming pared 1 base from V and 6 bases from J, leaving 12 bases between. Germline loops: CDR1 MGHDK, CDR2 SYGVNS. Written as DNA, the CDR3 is TGTGCCAGCAGTGAATCCAAGGGTTTGGCCGGGGAGCTGTTTTTT. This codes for CASSESKGLAGELFF. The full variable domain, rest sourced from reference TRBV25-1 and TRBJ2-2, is EADIYQTPRYLVIGTGKKITLECSQTMGHDKMYWYQQDPGMELHLIHYSYGVNSTEKGDLSSESTVSRIRTEHFPLTLESARPSHTSQYLCASSESKGLAGELFFGEGSRLTVL.

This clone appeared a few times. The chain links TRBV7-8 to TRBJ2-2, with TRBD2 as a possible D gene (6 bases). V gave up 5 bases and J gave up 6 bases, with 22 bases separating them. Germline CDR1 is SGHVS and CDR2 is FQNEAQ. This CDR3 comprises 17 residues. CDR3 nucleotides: TGTGCCAGCAGCCCCCGGGAACCCGGGGGAAACGCCGGGGAGCTGTTTTTT. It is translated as CASSPREPGGNAGELFF.

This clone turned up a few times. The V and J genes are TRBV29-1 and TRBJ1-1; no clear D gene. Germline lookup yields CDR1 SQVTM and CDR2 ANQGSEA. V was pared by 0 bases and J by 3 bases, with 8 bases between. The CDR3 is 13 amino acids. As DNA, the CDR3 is TGCAGCGTTGAAGAACAGACCTACACTGAAGCTTTCTTT. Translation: CSVEEQTYTEAFF. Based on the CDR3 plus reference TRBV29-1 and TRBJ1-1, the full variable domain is SAVISQKPSRDICQRGTSLTIQCQVDSQVTMMFWYRQQPGQSLTLIATANQGSEATYESGFVIDKFPISRPNLTFSTLTVSNMSPEDSSIYLCSVEEQTYTEAFFGQGTRLTVV.

CDR3 residues: CSAWGQENYEQYF. The CDR3 DNA is TGCAGCGCCTGGGGGCAGGAAAACTACGAGCAGTACTTC. This chain joins TRBV29-1 and TRBJ2-7, with D tentatively TRBD1 (6 bases). Per the germline V gene, CDR1 is SQVTM and CDR2 is ANQGSEA. This CDR3 comprises 13 residues. V was pared by 7 bases and J by 3 bases, with 16 bases between.

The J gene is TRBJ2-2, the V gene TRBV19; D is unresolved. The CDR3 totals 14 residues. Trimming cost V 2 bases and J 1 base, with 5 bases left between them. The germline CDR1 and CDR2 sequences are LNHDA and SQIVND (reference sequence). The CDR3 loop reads CASSIRQNTGELFF. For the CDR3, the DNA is TGTGCCAGTAGTATACGACAGAACACCGGGGAGCTGTTTTTT.

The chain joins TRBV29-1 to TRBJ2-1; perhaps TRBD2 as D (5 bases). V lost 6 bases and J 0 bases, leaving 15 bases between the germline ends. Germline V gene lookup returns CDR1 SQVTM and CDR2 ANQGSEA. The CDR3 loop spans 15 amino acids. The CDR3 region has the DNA TGCAGCGTCCGCATAGCGCTCAGCTCCTACAATGAGCAGTTCTTC. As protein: CSVRIALSSYNEQFF.

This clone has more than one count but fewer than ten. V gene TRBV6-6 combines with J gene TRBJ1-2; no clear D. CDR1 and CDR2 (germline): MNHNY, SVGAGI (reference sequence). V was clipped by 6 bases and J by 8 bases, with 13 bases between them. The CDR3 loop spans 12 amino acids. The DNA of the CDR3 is TGTGCCAGCAGCTCTAGCGGACGGGGCTACACCTTC. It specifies CASSSSGRGYTF.

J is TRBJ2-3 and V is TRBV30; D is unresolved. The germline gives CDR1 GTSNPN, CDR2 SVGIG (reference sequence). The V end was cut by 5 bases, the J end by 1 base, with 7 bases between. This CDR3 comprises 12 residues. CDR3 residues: CAWDGGTDTQYF. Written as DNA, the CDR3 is TGTGCCTGGGATGGTGGCACAGATACGCAGTATTTT.

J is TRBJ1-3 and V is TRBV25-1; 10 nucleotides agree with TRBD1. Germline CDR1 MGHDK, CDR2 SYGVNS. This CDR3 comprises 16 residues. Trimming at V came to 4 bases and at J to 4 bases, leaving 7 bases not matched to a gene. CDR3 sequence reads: CASSGHGTGAGNTIYF. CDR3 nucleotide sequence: TGTGCCAGCAGTGGCCACGGGACAGGGGCGGGAAACACCATATATTTT.

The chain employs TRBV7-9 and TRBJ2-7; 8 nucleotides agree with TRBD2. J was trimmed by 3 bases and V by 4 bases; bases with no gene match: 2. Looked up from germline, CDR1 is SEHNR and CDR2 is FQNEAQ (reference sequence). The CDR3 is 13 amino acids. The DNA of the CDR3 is TGTGCCAGCAGCTGGGGACTAGACTACGAGCAGTACTTC. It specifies CASSWGLDYEQYF.

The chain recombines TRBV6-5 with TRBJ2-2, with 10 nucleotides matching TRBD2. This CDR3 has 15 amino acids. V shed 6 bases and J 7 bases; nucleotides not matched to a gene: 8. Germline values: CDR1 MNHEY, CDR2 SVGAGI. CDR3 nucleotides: TGTGCCAGCAGAATCGGTAGCGGGAGGTTCGGGGAGCTGTTTTTT. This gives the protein CASRIGSGRFGELFF.

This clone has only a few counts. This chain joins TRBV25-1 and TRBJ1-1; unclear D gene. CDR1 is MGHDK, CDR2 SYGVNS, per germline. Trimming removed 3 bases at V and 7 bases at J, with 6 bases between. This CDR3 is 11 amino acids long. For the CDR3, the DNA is TGTGCCAGCAGTGAGATCGGTGAAGCTTTCTTT. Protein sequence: CASSEIGEAFF.